These 22 T cell receptor beta chains came from one sample sequenced in a study of early T cells in non-severe SARS-CoV-2 infection. TCRdb re-called the 5' RACE reads with MiXCR, one entry per CDR3 protein. This sample carries tens of thousands of distinct CDR3 sequences, approximately 11% of them seen once, and the ten largest clones take 8% to 10%. The sequenced material came from whole blood. The receptors stem from an adult who was a healthcare worker with PCR-confirmed SARS-CoV-2 infection or an uninfected control (not recorded which).

At least ten counts were recorded for this clonotype. V usage is TRBV5-1 and J usage is TRBJ1-2, with 10 bases matching TRBD1. Trimming removed 5 bases from V and 4 bases from J; junction bases left unmatched: 11. Looked up from germline, CDR1 is SGHRS and CDR2 is YFSETQ. This CDR3 comprises 16 residues. The CDR3 loop is CASRQTGGTTLYGYTF. As DNA, the CDR3 is TGCGCCAGCAGACAGACAGGGGGCACTACCCTCTATGGCTACACCTTC. Full variable domain (outside the CDR3, taken from reference TRBV5-1 and TRBJ1-2): KAGVTQTPRYLIKTRGQQVTLSCSPISGHRSVSWYQQTPGQGLQFLFEYFSETQRNKGNFPGRFSGRQFSNSRSEMNVSTLELGDSALYLCASRQTGGTTLYGYTFGSGTRLTVV.

The V call is TRBV7-8, the J call TRBJ1-1; unclear D gene. The CDR3 runs 21 residues. The V end lost 7 bases, the J end lost 9 bases, and 42 bases lay between the germline ends. CDR1 is SGHVS and CDR2 is FQNEAQ in the germline V gene. The CDR3 loop is CASTHPRLVGPALEFPGKAFF. The CDR3 DNA follows: TGTGCCAGCACCCACCCACGGCTCGTGGGCCCCGCCCTCGAGTTCCCGGGAAAAGCTTTCTTT.

The rearrangement joins TRBV29-1 to TRBJ1-2; 8 nucleotides line up with TRBD1. The germline gives CDR1 SQVTM, CDR2 ANQGSEA. The CDR3 runs 14 residues. The trim removed 5 bases at V and 6 bases at J, leaving 11 bases unmatched. The CDR3 reads CSVQLGQGNNGYTF. In DNA, the CDR3 is TGCAGCGTTCAACTCGGACAGGGAAATAATGGCTACACCTTC.

The chain recombines TRBV10-3 with TRBJ2-5; D perhaps matches TRBD2 (5 bases). V gave up 8 bases and J gave up 5 bases, with 9 bases separating them. The CDR3 spans 11 residues. Germline loops: CDR1 ENHRY, CDR2 SYGVKD. CDR3 nucleotide sequence: TGTGCCATCTCCCCGGGGGAGACCCAGTACTTC. It codes for CAISPGETQYF.

The chain couples TRBV7-8 to TRBJ2-2; no clear D. V lost 5 bases to trimming and J lost 4 bases, with 8 bases between them. This CDR3 has 13 residues. CDR1 and CDR2 (germline): SGHVS, FQNEAQ. CDR3 amino acids: CASSQQATGELFF. The CDR3, as DNA: TGTGCCAGCAGCCAACAAGCCACCGGGGAGCTGTTTTTT.

V usage is TRBV4-3 and J usage is TRBJ1-1, with 8 positions matching TRBD1. This CDR3 region has 17 residues. V lost 2 bases and J lost 2; bases outside the gene matches: 10. The germline CDR1 and CDR2 sequences are LGHNA and YSLEER. CDR3 bases: TGCGCCAGCAGCCAAAGGATCCTAACAGGGGGAAACACTGAAGCTTTCTTT. This codes for CASSQRILTGGNTEAFF.

This clonotype was found many times. The gene calls are TRBV18 and TRBJ1-4; unclear D gene. The CDR3 sequence is 14 residues long. In germline, CDR1 is KGHSH, CDR2 LQKENI. V was cut by 3 bases and J by 0 bases, with 5 bases left in between. CDR3: CASSPLATNEKLFF. In DNA, the CDR3 is TGTGCCAGCTCACCCCTTGCAACTAATGAAAAACTGTTTTTT. The whole variable domain, filled in from reference TRBV18 and TRBJ1-4, reads NAGVMQNPRHLVRRRGQEARLRCSPMKGHSHVYWYRQLPEEGLKFMVYLQKENIIDESGMPKERFSAEFPKEGPSILRIQQVVRGDSAAYFCASSPLATNEKLFFGSGTQLSVL.

This clonotype came up a few times. This sequence joins TRBV29-1 and TRBJ1-1, with TRBD1 matching over 7 bases. Germline V gene data show CDR1 as SQVTM and CDR2 as ANQGSEA. The junction had 9 bases not matched to a gene; V was cut back by 8 bases and J by 6 bases. This CDR3 spans 12 amino acids. DNA of the CDR3: TGCAGCTTAAGTGGGCAGGGGGCTGAAGCTTTCTTT. It yields the protein CSLSGQGAEAFF. Based on the CDR3 plus reference TRBV29-1 and TRBJ1-1, the full variable domain is SAVISQKPSRDICQRGTSLTIQCQVDSQVTMMFWYRQQPGQSLTLIATANQGSEATYESGFVIDKFPISRPNLTFSTLTVSNMSPEDSSIYLCSLSGQGAEAFFGQGTRLTVV.

This clonotype has only a few counts. V gene TRBV5-4 combines with J gene TRBJ1-1; D may be TRBD1 (5 bases). The CDR3 spans 12 residues. Trimming left V 0 bases short and J 8 bases short, with 8 bases between. The germline gives CDR1 SGHNT, CDR2 YYREEE (reference sequence). The CDR3 sequence is CASSLDRGEAFF. The CDR3 nucleotides read TGTGCCAGCAGCTTGGATCGGGGGGAAGCTTTCTTT.

This clonotype was recorded at least ten times. V gene TRBV7-2 combines with J gene TRBJ2-1; 8 nucleotides align to TRBD1. V lost 2 bases to trimming and J lost 5 bases; unmatched junction nucleotides: 26. The V gene's germline CDR1 is SGHTA and CDR2 FQGNSA. The CDR3 totals 22 residues. The CDR3 loop reads CASSLFGEFFELAGQADNEQFF. CDR3 bases: TGTGCCAGCAGCTTATTCGGGGAGTTTTTCGAACTTGCGGGACAGGCCGACAATGAGCAGTTCTTC.

This clonotype was recorded many times. The rearrangement joins TRBV10-3 to TRBJ2-5, with TRBD1 identical over 9 bases. Losses at the gene ends were 6 bases for V and 5 bases for J; bases not matched to a gene: 4. Germline values: CDR1 ENHRY, CDR2 SYGVKD. This CDR3 region has 13 residues. CDR3 protein: CAIRTGGMETQYF. CDR3 nucleotide sequence: TGTGCCATCAGGACAGGGGGAATGGAGACCCAGTACTTC.

The chain links TRBV27 to TRBJ2-1; TRBD1 aligns across 9 bases. Germline-derived CDR1 and CDR2 are MNHEY and SMNVEV (reference sequence). This CDR3 contains 15 residues. The trim removed 6 bases at V and 8 bases at J, leaving 11 bases unmatched. The CDR3 loop is CASSRWDRVVDEQFF. As DNA, the CDR3 is TGTGCCAGCAGCAGATGGGACAGGGTGGTTGATGAGCAGTTCTTC.

This clonotype occurred a few times. V gene TRBV7-2 combines with J gene TRBJ2-5; 8 nucleotides match TRBD2. This CDR3 comprises 14 residues. Trimming at V came to 1 base and at J to 5 bases, leaving 3 bases not matched to a gene. Germline CDR1 SGHTA, CDR2 FQGNSA. The CDR3 nucleotides are TGTGCCAGCAGCTTAGAAGCGGGGGTGGAGACCCAGTACTTC. Translated: CASSLEAGVETQYF.

At least ten counts were recorded for this clonotype. The J gene is TRBJ2-7, the V gene TRBV6-1; D is undetermined. Germline lookup yields CDR1 MNHNS and CDR2 SASEGT. There are 15 residues in the CDR3. Trimming stripped 3 bases from V and 3 bases from J, with 15 bases between. CDR3 bases: TGTGCCAGCAGTGAGGACCCCGGGTATGACTACGAGCAGTACTTC. This sequence encodes CASSEDPGYDYEQYF.

Many counts were recorded for this clonotype. The V call is TRBV6-2 or TRBV6-3, the J call TRBJ2-7; 8 bases agree with TRBD1. The trim removed 6 bases at V and 5 bases at J, leaving 6 bases unmatched. There are 13 residues in the CDR3. The germline V gene has CDR1 MNHEY and CDR2 SVGEGT. CDR3 nucleotides: TGTGCCAGCAGGACGACAGGGGACGACGAGCAGTACTTC. Translation gives CASRTTGDDEQYF.

Written as DNA, the CDR3 is TGTGCCAGCAGCTTAGTGGATGAAAAACTGTTTTTT. It translates to CASSLVDEKLFF. The genes are TRBV7-8 and TRBJ1-4; no firm D call. V lost 1 base, J lost 6 bases, and 3 bases lay in between. CDR1 and CDR2 from the germline V gene are SGHVS and FQNEAQ. The CDR3 has 12 amino acids.

This clonotype was recorded many times. The chain is built from TRBV5-1 and TRBJ2-7; 11 bases match TRBD1. Germline V gives CDR1 SGHRS, CDR2 YFSETQ. This CDR3 comprises 16 residues. Trimming removed 1 base from V and 6 bases from J; junction bases left unmatched: 9. The CDR3 bases are TGCGCCAGCAGCTTGTTAGGACAGGGGGCAGGCAGCGAGCAGTACTTC. It codes for CASSLLGQGAGSEQYF.

The chain uses TRBV5-1 and TRBJ1-6, with D possibly matching TRBD1 (5 bases). V lost 0 bases and J 5 bases, leaving 9 bases between the germline ends. Germline CDR1 and CDR2: SGHRS and YFSETQ. The CDR3 consists of 15 residues. Written as DNA, the CDR3 is TGCGCCAGCAGCTTGGCCGGCAGGGATAATTCACCCCTCCACTTT. The encoded protein is CASSLAGRDNSPLHF.

This clonotype was counted ten times or more. The CDR3 DNA reads TGTGCCATCAGCACCCGTACAGGGGGTAGTGAAGCTTTCTTT. This codes for CAISTRTGGSEAFF. The chain recombines TRBV10-3 with TRBJ1-1; 8 bases are a match to TRBD1. The ends lost 6 bases at V and 7 bases at J; junction bases unmatched: 10. CDR3 length equals 14 residues. Germline V gene data show CDR1 as ENHRY and CDR2 as SYGVKD.

J is TRBJ2-7 and V is TRBV20-1; TRBD1 is a possible D gene (6 bases). The V and J ends lost 4 bases and 7 bases respectively, with 20 bases between them. Per the germline V gene, CDR1 is DFQATT and CDR2 is SNEGSKA (reference sequence). CDR3 length: 14 residues. The CDR3 DNA is TGCAGTGCTACAACAGGGCTTTCGGCGTGGGAGCAGTACTTC. It specifies CSATTGLSAWEQYF.

This clonotype was seen a few times. The chain uses TRBV12-3 or TRBV12-4 and TRBJ2-3; 7 bases are a match to TRBD1. The CDR3 runs to 14 residues. J was trimmed by 4 bases and V by 5 bases; bases with no gene match: 6. CDR3 amino acids: CASSPTGNADTQYF. The CDR3 DNA follows: TGTGCCAGCAGTCCGACAGGGAATGCAGATACGCAGTATTTT.

The V and J genes are TRBV6-5 and TRBJ2-7; D is unresolved. The V end was cut by 8 bases, the J end by 6 bases, with 17 bases between. Germline V gene data show CDR1 as MNHEY and CDR2 as SVGAGI. The CDR3 runs to 13 residues. CDR3 DNA sequence: TGTGCCAGCTCTAAGGGTCCTCGGTTCGAGCAGTACTTC. This gives the protein CASSKGPRFEQYF.